This TCR beta chain was recovered during a study of shared clonotypes between healthy human individuals (dated by TCRdb to 2018 to 2020). A note on the overall study: Three men and a couple of women, aged 18 to 49 years, made up the cohort. Per donor, three plates each were used for CD4 naive and CD4 memory, two for CD8 naive, and one for CD8 memory. To increase sequencing depth and limit assay-specific biases, different laboratories used diverse techniques to prepare libraries and sequence TCR repertoires. Blood TCR repertoires of about 5 healthy adults were deeply sequenced to estimate repertoire size and the extent of clonotype sharing between individuals. Between about 0.8 and 8.9 billion PBMCs per donor were obtained by leukapheresis. The paper as a whole reports these results and caveats: Across four donors, around 5% of naive CD4, approximately 3.6% of naive CD8, around 2.1% of memory CD4, and 0.3% to 0.45% of memory CD8 clonotypes were shared. Even with the large sequencing depth, rarefaction of the sorted-subset datasets indicated that sequencing was incomplete. The genetic and exposure-history diversity represented was limited by the small number of donors. Clonotypes shared by all four sorted-subset donors showed higher generation probabilities than non-shared clonotypes. Sampling was restricted to blood, and TCR repertoires in tissues likely differ from the TCR repertoires found in blood. Larger estimated clonotype richness was generally found for naive subsets than for memory subsets. Pairwise subsampling led to the expectation that sequencing depth would affect the degree of clonotype sharing among donors.

A note on this clone: The specificity of this receptor is unknown. The input lacks base qualities; no much larger clone sits a single base away.

The donors were healthy, HIV-negative adults who had no recently reported acute infections or vaccinations. All donors were Caucasian adults living in Nashville, Tennessee, USA. CD4+ T cells were enriched by magnetic negative selection, after which naive cells were positively selected on CD45RA and the negative fraction was taken as the memory subset. Blood was obtained by leukapheresis, after which PBMCs were separated by Ficoll-Histopaque density gradient centrifugation and cryopreserved in liquid nitrogen vapor phase. Analytical flow cytometry was used to check the purity and quantity of every magnetically sorted T cell population. Genomic DNA was isolated from each sorted fraction and quantified by UV absorbance on a Nanodrop 2000c. TCR CDR3 regions were amplified from genomic DNA by multiplex PCR using the deep immunoSEQ assay. Extracted genomic DNA from each cell subset was distributed evenly across all wells of several immunoSEQ 96-well plates, and each plate was treated as a replicate. Each replicate PCR for sorted subsets received approximately 200 ng genomic DNA, equal to roughly 30,000 T cell genomes. Purified libraries were measured with a Qubit 3.0 fluorometer, size-checked on a Bioanalyzer 2100, and measured again with the KAPA Library Quantification kit. A separate single-read 150-cycle Illumina NextSeq 550 flow cell was used to sequence each immunoSEQ 96-well plate. The source study handled its data this way. The immunoSEQ output contained only junctional sequences without quality scores, so filtering could not match that applied to full-length reads. To assign V/J genes and CDR3, sequences were annotated using PyIR, a Python wrapper for IgBLAST v1.9, with IMGT germline references. Reads with weak V/J assignments (E-value above 1e-6), missing CDR3, stop codons, out-of-frame junctions, or ambiguous translated residues were removed. A V3J clonotype was defined by an identical inferred V gene, J gene, and CDR3 amino acid sequence. Percentage overlap between repertoires was computed as shared unique clonotypes divided by the size of the smaller repertoire. Three approaches were used to assess repertoire richness: RTK rarefaction, the Chao1 estimator, and Recon v2.1 estimates of unobserved clonotypes. Generation probabilities were computed with OLGA for all TCRbeta clonotypes obtained by the gDNA method from several donors. TCRdb took over this immuneACCESS table, retaining in-frame rearrangements with V and J assigned. Such tables are incomplete; in checked studies, under half of the missing clones stem from an unresolved V gene, and the remainder is unexplained. V and J calls and clone size follow that table, whereas D and trimming were derived from the DNA. In all, the sample holds over a million clones, and roughly 97% of those were seen once. Over 1% of the sample goes to the ten largest clones.

The CDR3 numbers 15 residues from cysteine through phenylalanine. CDR3 DNA only is kept here, 45 bases in frame from base 1. CDR1 and CDR2, per the germline V gene, are MNHNS and SASEGT. After removal of 6 bases from V and 4 bases from J, the junction retains 6 bases not matched to a gene. This clonotype originated in a man under 40 in good health. Sequencing was carried out using naive CD4+ T cells sorted from blood. The intended sense of this specimen's cell subset or site label: CD45RA+ positively selected. The chain is assembled from TRBV6-1 and TRBJ1-2; 12 middle bases align to TRBD1. For the CDR3, the sequence is CASRTGTGGVYGYTF. At the DNA level, the sequence is TGTGCCAGCAGAACCGGGACAGGGGGCGTCTATGGCTACACCTTC.